The next 9 T cell receptor beta chains were all read from a single sample in a study of cytomegalovirus exposure and HLA in healthy donors. This PCR relied on a set of 60 Vbeta primers and 13 Jbeta primers. Sequenced by immunoSEQ multiplex PCR; TCRdb stores in-frame clones only, minus some. This table has 200,000 to 250,000 clones, roughly 89% appearing once. The sequencing sample was made of PBMCs. Every receptor here comes from a woman in her late teens or twenties in good health and CMV-seronegative.

The chain recombines TRBV14 with TRBJ2-1, with unresolved D. CDR1 and CDR2 from the germline V gene are SGHDN and FVKESK. V lost 1 base and J lost 4, with 8 bases in between. The CDR3 is 14 residues long. CDR3: CASSQAHRYNEQFF. CDR3 coding DNA: TGTGCCAGCAGCCAAGCGCATCGGTACAATGAGCAGTTCTTC.

A single count supports this clone. This chain links TRBV4-1 with TRBJ2-6; 9 nucleotides match TRBD1. V trimming: 1 base; J trimming: 0 bases; junction bases outside the gene matches: 1. Germline V gives CDR1 MGHRA, CDR2 YSYEKL. This CDR3 spans 17 amino acids. DNA for the CDR3: TGCGCCAGCAGCCAAGTACAGGGGGCCTCTGGGGCCAACGTCCTGACTTTC. Protein product: CASSQVQGASGANVLTF.

This clone came up once. This rearrangement joins TRBV7-9 to TRBJ2-7, with 14 bases aligning to TRBD2. The length of the CDR3 is 15 residues. J lost 3 bases, V lost 5 bases, and 3 bases had no gene match. Germline assignment: CDR1 SEHNR and CDR2 FQNEAQ (reference sequence). In DNA form, the CDR3 reads TGTGCCAGCAGCCCGGGACTAGCGGGGGTCTACGAGCAGTACTTC. Translation: CASSPGLAGVYEQYF.

The V gene is TRBV6-6, the J gene TRBJ2-3, with a tentative D call TRBD2 (5 bases). Trimming took 4 bases from V and 2 from J, leaving 10 bases between them. This CDR3 has 14 amino acids. Germline V gene lookup returns CDR1 MNHNY and CDR2 SVGAGI (reference sequence). The CDR3 DNA follows: TGTGCCAGCAGTTCGATACTAGTCACAGATACGCAGTATTTT. Residues: CASSSILVTDTQYF.

The chain is built from TRBV5-1 and TRBJ1-2; tentatively, D is TRBD1 (6 bases). Per germline, CDR1 SGHRS and CDR2 YFSETQ. The CDR3 consists of 14 residues. Trimming took 3 bases from V and 6 from J, leaving 15 bases between them. The CDR3 sequence: CASSSTAGGHGYTF. In DNA, the CDR3 is TGCGCCAGCAGCTCCACGGCGGGGGGGCATGGCTACACCTTC.

The V and J genes are TRBV7-2 and TRBJ2-1; D possibly corresponds to TRBD2 (6 bases). Trimming cost V 6 bases and J 8 bases, with 23 bases left between them. This CDR3 spans 16 amino acids. Germline CDR1 and CDR2: SGHTA and FQGNSA. CDR3 sequence (DNA): TGTGCCAGCAGACCAAAGGTCCGGCGGGGCGGGGATGAGCAGTTCTTC. Its protein product is CASRPKVRRGGDEQFF. Looking up the rest from reference TRBV7-2 and TRBJ2-1 gives the full variable domain: GAGVSQSPSNKVTEKGKDVELRCDPISGHTALYWYRQSLGQGLEFLIYFQGNSAPDKSGLPSDRFSAERTGGSVSTLTIQRTQQEDSAVYLCASRPKVRRGGDEQFFGPGTRLTVL.

This rearrangement joins TRBV6-6 to TRBJ2-7, with a tentative D call TRBD1 (5 bases). This CDR3 has 14 residues. Germline V gene lookup returns CDR1 MNHNY and CDR2 SVGAGI (reference sequence). Deletions cut 6 bases from V and 6 bases from J, with 18 bases between. The CDR3 nucleotides read TGTGCCAGCAGCTGGGGCTGGCAGGGAAGCGAGCAGTACTTC. Translation gives CASSWGWQGSEQYF.

The J gene is TRBJ2-4, the V gene TRBV13; 8 bases line up with TRBD1. This CDR3 is built from 15 residues. Germline lookup yields CDR1 PRHDT and CDR2 FYEKMQ (reference sequence). J lost 4 bases, V lost 1 base, and 3 bases had no gene match. The CDR3 region has the DNA TGTGCCAGCAGCTTAGAGGGGACAGGAAAAAACATTCAGTACTTC. The encoded protein is CASSLEGTGKNIQYF. Supplemented by reference TRBV13 and TRBJ2-4, the full variable domain reads AAGVIQSPRHLIKEKRETATLKCYPIPRHDTVYWYQQGPGQDPQFLISFYEKMQSDKGSIPDRFSAQQFSDYHSELNMSSLELGDSALYFCASSLEGTGKNIQYFGAGTRLSVL.

The V and J genes are TRBV27 and TRBJ2-7; 10 nucleotides line up with TRBD1. The CDR3 length is 15 residues. V was clipped by 6 bases and J by 0 bases; unmatched bases: 5. The germline CDR1 and CDR2 sequences are MNHEY and SMNVEV (reference sequence). The CDR3 region has the DNA TGTGCCAGCAGAGACCGGACAGGGGGCTCCTACGAGCAGTACTTC. It yields the protein CASRDRTGGSYEQYF.